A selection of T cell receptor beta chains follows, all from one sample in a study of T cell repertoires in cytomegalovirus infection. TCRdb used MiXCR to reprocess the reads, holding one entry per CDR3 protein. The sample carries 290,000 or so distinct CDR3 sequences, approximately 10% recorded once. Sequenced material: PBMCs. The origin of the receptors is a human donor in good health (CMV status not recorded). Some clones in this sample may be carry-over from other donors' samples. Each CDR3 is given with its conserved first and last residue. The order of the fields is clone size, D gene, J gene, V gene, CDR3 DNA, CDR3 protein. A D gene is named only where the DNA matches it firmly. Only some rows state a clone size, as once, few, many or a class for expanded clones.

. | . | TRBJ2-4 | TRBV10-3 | TGTGCCGTCGGCTGGTCTGCCAAAAACATTCAGTACTTC | CAVGWSAKNIQYF
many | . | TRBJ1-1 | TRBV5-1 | TGCGCCAGCAGCCAAACCGGGACGAACACTGAAGCTTTCTTT | CASSQTGTNTEAFF
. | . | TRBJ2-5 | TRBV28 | TGTGCCAGCAGTTCCCAACAGGAGATACAAGAGACCCAGTACTTC | CASSSQQEIQETQYF
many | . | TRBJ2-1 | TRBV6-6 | TGTGCCAGCAGTCACTCTCTAGGGGGGAGCTCCTACAATGAGCAGTTCTTC | CASSHSLGGSSYNEQFF
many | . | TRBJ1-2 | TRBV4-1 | TGCGCCAGCAGCCAGGGGGTGCAACGGGGCTACACCTTC | CASSQGVQRGYTF
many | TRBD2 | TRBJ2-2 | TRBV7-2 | TGTGCCAGCAGCTGGACTAGCGGGACCACCGGGGAGCTGTTTTTT | CASSWTSGTTGELFF
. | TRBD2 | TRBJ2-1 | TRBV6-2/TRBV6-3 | TGTGCCAGCAGCCGCCTGGTGGGCGGGGGGAGTGAGCAGTTCTTC | CASSRLVGGGSEQFF
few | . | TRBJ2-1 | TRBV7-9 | TGTGCCAGCAGCCGAACACCGGAGCAGTTCTTC | CASSRTPEQFF
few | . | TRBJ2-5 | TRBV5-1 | TGCGCCAGCAGCTTGGGACAGGCAAATCGAAGGGAGACCCAGTACTTC | CASSLGQANRRETQYF
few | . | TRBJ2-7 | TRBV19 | TGTGCCAGTAGTACCCACAGCCAGAGGAGCTCCTACGAGCAGTACTTC | CASSTHSQRSSYEQYF
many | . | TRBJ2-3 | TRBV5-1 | TGCGCCAGCAGCTTGGATAGGGAGAGAGATACGCAGTATTTT | CASSLDRERDTQYF
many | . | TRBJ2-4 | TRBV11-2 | TGTGCCAGCGTGGCCCTGAAGAGAAACATTCAGTACTTC | CASVALKRNIQYF
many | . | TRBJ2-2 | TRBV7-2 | TGTGCCAGCAGCTTAGACCCGGGGTCCGGGGAGCTGTTTTTT | CASSLDPGSGELFF
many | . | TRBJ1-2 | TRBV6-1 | TGTGCCAGCTCCCTGAGACAGATCAACTATGGCTACACCTTC | CASSLRQINYGYTF
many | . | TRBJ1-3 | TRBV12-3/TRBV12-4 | TGTGCCAGCAGTTTAGGGGGCAGAGAGTTATATTTT | CASSLGGRELYF
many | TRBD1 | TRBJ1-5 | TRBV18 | TGTGCCAGCTCACCGCCTAACAGGGGGGTTGGCAATCAGCCCCAGCATTTT | CASSPPNRGVGNQPQHF
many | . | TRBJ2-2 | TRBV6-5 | TGTGCCAGCACCCCCGGCGGTGCCGGGGAGCTGTTTTTT | CASTPGGAGELFF
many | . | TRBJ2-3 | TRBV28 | TGTGCCAGCGGGCTCTTCACAGATACGCAGTATTTT | CASGLFTDTQYF
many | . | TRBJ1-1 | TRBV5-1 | TGCGCCAGCAGCTTACATATTACAGGGCCGAACACTGAAGCTTTCTTT | CASSLHITGPNTEAFF
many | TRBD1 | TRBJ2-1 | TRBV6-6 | TGTGCCAGCAGTTTGGACAGGGTTTACAATGAGCAGTTCTTC | CASSLDRVYNEQFF
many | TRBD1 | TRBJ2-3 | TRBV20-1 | TGCAGTGCGGGACAGGGGGCTATAGGCACAGATACGCAGTATTTT | CSAGQGAIGTDTQYF
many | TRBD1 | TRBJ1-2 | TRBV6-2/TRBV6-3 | TGTGCCAGCATTCCGGGACAGGGAGTCTACGGCTACACCTTC | CASIPGQGVYGYTF
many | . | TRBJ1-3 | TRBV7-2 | TGTGCCAGCAGCTCAAGGGGCCAGGGGCCCTCTGGAAACACCATATATTTT | CASSSRGQGPSGNTIYF
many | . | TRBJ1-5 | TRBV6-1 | TGTGCCAGCACAAACCGATACATCAGCAATCAGCCCCAGCATTTT | CASTNRYISNQPQHF
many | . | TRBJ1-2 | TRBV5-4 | TGTGCCAGCAGCTTGAGTTTGACGGATGGCTACACCTTC | CASSLSLTDGYTF
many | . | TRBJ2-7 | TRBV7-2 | TGTGCCAGCAGCTTAGATCGCAGGTACGAGCAGTACTTC | CASSLDRRYEQYF
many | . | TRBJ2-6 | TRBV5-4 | TGTGCCAGCAGGGGGGGAGGACGAGGGGCCAACGTCCTGACTTTC | CASRGGGRGANVLTF
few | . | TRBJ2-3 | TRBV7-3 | TGTGCCAGCAGCTTAGGGGGGCGGGGAGGCACAGATACGCAGTATTTT | CASSLGGRGGTDTQYF
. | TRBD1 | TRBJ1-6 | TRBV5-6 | TGTGCCAGCAGCTTGGGGGACAGGTTCGCTTCACCCCTCCACTTT | CASSLGDRFASPLHF
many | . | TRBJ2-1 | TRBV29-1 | TGCAGCGTTAGGACTCTTGAGCAGTTCTTC | CSVRTLEQFF
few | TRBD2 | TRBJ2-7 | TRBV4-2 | TGTGCCAGCAGCCCGCAAAGCGGGGGGGAGCAGTACTTC | CASSPQSGGEQYF
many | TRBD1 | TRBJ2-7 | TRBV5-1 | TGCGCCAGCAGCCTCCGGGACAGGGGTCCCTACGAGCAGTACTTC | CASSLRDRGPYEQYF
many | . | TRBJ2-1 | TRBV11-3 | TGTGCCAGCAGCCAATCAGTATGGCGCTCTGGATCTAATGAGCAGTTCTTC | CASSQSVWRSGSNEQFF
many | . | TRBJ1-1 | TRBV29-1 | TGCAGCGTTAGGCAGGGCACTGAAGCTTTCTTT | CSVRQGTEAFF
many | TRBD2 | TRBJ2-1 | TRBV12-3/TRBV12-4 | TGTGCCAGCAGAGACCCTGGGGTAGCGGGACCGCCGAATGAGCAGTTCTTC | CASRDPGVAGPPNEQFF
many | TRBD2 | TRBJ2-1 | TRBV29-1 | TGCAGCGTTGGAAGAGCGGGGGGTTACAATGAGCAGTTCTTC | CSVGRAGGYNEQFF
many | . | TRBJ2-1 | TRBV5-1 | TGCGCCAGCAGCTTGCGGAAAGGACTCAACAATGAGCAGTTCTTC | CASSLRKGLNNEQFF
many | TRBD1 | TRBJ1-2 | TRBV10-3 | TGTGCCATCAGCCGGGACAGGGTGTATGGCTACACCTTC | CAISRDRVYGYTF
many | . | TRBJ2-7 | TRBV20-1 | TGCAGTGCTGGGGATCGGACCGACTCCTACGAGCAGTACTTC | CSAGDRTDSYEQYF
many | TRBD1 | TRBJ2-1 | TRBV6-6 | TGTGCCAGCAGTTACCCAGACAGGGGGAGCAATGAGCAGTTCTTC | CASSYPDRGSNEQFF
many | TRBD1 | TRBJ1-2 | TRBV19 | TGTGCCAGTAGTATAGATCTCCGGACAGGGTTCGGCTATGGCTACACCTTC | CASSIDLRTGFGYGYTF
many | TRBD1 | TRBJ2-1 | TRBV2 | TGTGCCAGCAGGACCGGACAGGGGAGATACAATGAGCAGTTCTTC | CASRTGQGRYNEQFF
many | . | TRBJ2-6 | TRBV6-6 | TGTGCCAGCAGTCACCCCGCTTCTGGGGCCAACGTCCTGACTTTC | CASSHPASGANVLTF
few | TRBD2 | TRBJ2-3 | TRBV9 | TGTGCCAGCAACCTAGCGGGAAGCACAGATACGCAGTATTTT | CASNLAGSTDTQYF
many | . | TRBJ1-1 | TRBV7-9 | TGTGCCAGCAGCTTAAGTATTAGCACTGAAGCTTTCTTT | CASSLSISTEAFF
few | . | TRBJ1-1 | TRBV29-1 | TGCAGCGTTGAAGGGACAAGTGAAGCTTTCTTT | CSVEGTSEAFF
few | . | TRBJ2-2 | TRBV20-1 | TGCAGTGCTGGGGCAGACTTCAACACCGGGGAGCTGTTTTTT | CSAGADFNTGELFF
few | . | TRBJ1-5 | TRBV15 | TGTGCCACCAGCCCCCGGGGGGGGTCCCTTAGCAATCAGCCCCAGCATTTT | CATSPRGGSLSNQPQHF
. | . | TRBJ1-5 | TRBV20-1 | TGCAGTGCTAGCGCCAGGGATGGCAATCAGCCCCAGCATTTT | CSASARDGNQPQHF